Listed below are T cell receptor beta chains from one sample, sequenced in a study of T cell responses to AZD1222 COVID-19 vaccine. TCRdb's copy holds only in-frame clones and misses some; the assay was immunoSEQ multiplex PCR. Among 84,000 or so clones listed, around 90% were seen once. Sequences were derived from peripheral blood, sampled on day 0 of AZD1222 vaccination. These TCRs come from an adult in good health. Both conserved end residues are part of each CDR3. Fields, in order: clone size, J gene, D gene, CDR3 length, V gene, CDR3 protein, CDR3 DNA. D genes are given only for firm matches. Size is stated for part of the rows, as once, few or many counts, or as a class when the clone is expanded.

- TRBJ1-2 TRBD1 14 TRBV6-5 CASTWTGTTYGYTF TGTGCCAGCACCTGGACAGGCACTACCTATGGCTACACCTTC
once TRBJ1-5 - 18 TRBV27 CASSLSISYITGNQPQHF TGTGCCAGCAGTTTATCGATCTCCTATATAACCGGCAATCAGCCCCAGCATTTT
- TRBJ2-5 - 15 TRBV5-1 CASSLALDYQETQYF TGCGCCAGCAGCTTGGCTCTCGATTACCAAGAGACCCAGTACTTC
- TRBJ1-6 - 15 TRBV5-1 CASSLQGIGNSPLHF TGCGCCAGCAGCTTGCAGGGTATCGGTAATTCACCCCTCCACTTT
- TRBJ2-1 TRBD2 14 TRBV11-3 CASSLSGSTNEQFF TGTGCCAGCAGCCTCAGCGGGAGCACCAATGAGCAGTTCTTC
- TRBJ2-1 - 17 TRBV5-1 CASSLTERKRAYNEQFF TGCGCCAGCAGCTTAACGGAGCGGAAACGGGCGTACAATGAGCAGTTCTTC
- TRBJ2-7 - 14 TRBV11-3 CASSLYGGSYEQYF TGTGCCAGCAGCTTATATGGAGGGAGCTACGAGCAGTACTTC
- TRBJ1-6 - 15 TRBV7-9 CASSLAFQGNSPLHF TGTGCCAGCAGCTTAGCTTTCCAGGGTAATTCACCCCTCCACTTT
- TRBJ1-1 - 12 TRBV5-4 CASSLLNTEAFF TGTGCCAGCAGCTTGTTGAACACTGAAGCTTTCTTT
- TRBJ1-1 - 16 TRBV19 CASSTLTGTSYTEAFF TGTGCCAGTAGTACCCTCACAGGGACCTCCTACACTGAAGCTTTCTTT
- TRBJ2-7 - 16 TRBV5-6 CASSLQAGRLRYEQYF TGTGCCAGCAGCTTACAGGCAGGCCGACTACGCTACGAGCAGTACTTC
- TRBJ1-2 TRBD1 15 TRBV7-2 CASSLRTGGDYGYTF TGTGCCAGCAGCTTACGCACAGGGGGCGACTATGGCTACACCTTC
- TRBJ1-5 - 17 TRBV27 CASSSYRDTNSNQPQHF TGTGCCAGCAGTTCGTACCGGGACACAAATAGCAATCAGCCCCAGCATTTT
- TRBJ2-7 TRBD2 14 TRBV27 CASSFSGTTGEQYF TGTGCCAGCAGTTTCAGCGGGACGACGGGCGAGCAGTACTTC
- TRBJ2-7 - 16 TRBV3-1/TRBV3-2 CASSPCCPIVLDEQYF TGTGCCAGCAGCCCCTGTTGTCCCATCGTGTTAGACGAGCAGTACTTC
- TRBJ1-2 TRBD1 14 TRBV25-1 CASSQYRGHYGYTF TGTGCCAGCAGTCAATACAGGGGGCACTATGGCTACACCTTC
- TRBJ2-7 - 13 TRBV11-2 CASSPNREGEQYF TGTGCCAGCAGCCCCAACAGGGAGGGCGAGCAGTACTTC
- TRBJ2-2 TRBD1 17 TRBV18 CASSTPLDRENTGELFF TGTGCCAGCTCAACTCCCCTCGACAGGGAGAACACCGGGGAGCTGTTTTTT
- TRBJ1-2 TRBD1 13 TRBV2 CASSGGQGYGYTF TGTGCCAGCAGTGGGGGACAGGGCTATGGCTACACCTTC
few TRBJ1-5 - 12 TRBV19 CASSALGQPQHF TGTGCCAGCTCCGCCCTGGGGCAGCCCCAGCATTTT
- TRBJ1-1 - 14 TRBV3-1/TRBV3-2 CASSQDYSNTEAFF TGTGCCAGCAGCCAAGATTATTCAAACACTGAAGCTTTCTTT
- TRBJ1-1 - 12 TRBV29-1 CSVEKSNTEAFF TGCAGCGTTGAAAAGAGTAACACTGAAGCTTTCTTT
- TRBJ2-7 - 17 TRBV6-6 CASSPLYAGPMIYEQYF TGTGCCAGCAGTCCCCTTTACGCAGGTCCGATGATCTACGAGCAGTACTTC
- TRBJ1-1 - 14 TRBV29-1 CSVGPGHMNTEAFF TGCAGCGTAGGTCCGGGACATATGAACACTGAAGCTTTCTTT
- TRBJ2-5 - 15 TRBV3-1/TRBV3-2 CASSQMSYRQETQYF TGTGCCAGCAGCCAGATGTCATACAGGCAAGAGACCCAGTACTTC
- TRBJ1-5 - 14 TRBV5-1 CASSSGQPNQPQHF TGCGCCAGCAGCTCCGGACAGCCCAATCAGCCCCAGCATTTT
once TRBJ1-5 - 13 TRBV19 CASSTVSNQPQHF TGTGCCAGTAGTACGGTTAGCAATCAGCCCCAGCATTTT
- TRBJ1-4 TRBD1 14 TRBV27 CASRQGDFGEKLFF TGTGCCAGCAGGCAGGGGGATTTTGGTGAAAAACTGTTTTTT
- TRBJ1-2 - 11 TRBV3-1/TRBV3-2 CASSRDYGYTF TGTGCCAGCAGCCGGGACTATGGCTACACCTTC
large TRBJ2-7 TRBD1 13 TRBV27 CASSYGTGGEQYF TGTGCCAGCAGCTATGGGACAGGGGGGGAGCAGTACTTC
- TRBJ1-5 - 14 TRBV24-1 CATSGQISNQPQHF TGTGCCACCTCCGGACAAATTAGCAATCAGCCCCAGCATTTT
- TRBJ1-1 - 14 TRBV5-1 CASSSGVTATEAFF TGCGCCAGCAGCTCAGGAGTTACGGCCACTGAAGCTTTCTTT
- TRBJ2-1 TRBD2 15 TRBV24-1 CATQNSGNGLGEQFF TGTGCCACCCAAAATAGCGGGAACGGACTGGGTGAGCAGTTCTTC
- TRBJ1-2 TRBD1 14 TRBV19 CATSASGQLYGYTF TGTGCCACCTCAGCTTCGGGACAGCTTTATGGCTACACCTTC
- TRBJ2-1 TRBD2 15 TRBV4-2 CASSRGGSRYNEQFF TGTGCCAGCAGCCGTGGCGGGAGTCGTTACAATGAGCAGTTCTTC
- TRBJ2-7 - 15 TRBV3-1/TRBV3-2 CASSQAATKTYEQYF TGTGCCAGCAGCCAAGCTGCGACAAAAACCTACGAGCAGTACTTC
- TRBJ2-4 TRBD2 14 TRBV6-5 CASTGRGTKNIQYF TGTGCCAGCACCGGGCGGGGGACCAAAAACATTCAGTACTTC
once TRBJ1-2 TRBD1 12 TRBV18 CASSPTGDGYTF TGTGCCAGCTCACCCACAGGGGATGGCTACACCTTC
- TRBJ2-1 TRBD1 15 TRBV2 CASVDGTGQNNEQFF TGTGCCAGCGTGGACGGGACAGGCCAAAACAATGAGCAGTTCTTC
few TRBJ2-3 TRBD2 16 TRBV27 CASRTLGTTNTDTQYF TGTGCCAGCAGAACCCTCGGGACTACCAACACAGATACGCAGTATTTT
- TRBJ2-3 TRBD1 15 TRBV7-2 CASSLGVQGADTQYF TGTGCCAGCAGCTTGGGGGTACAGGGGGCAGATACGCAGTATTTT
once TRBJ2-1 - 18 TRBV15 CATSRDPGDSPSANEQFF TGTGCCACCAGCAGAGATCCTGGCGACAGCCCCAGCGCCAATGAGCAGTTCTTC
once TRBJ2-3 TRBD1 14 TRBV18 CASSPTGGTDTQYF TGTGCCAGCTCACCAACAGGGGGCACAGATACGCAGTATTTT
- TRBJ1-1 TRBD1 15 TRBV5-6 CASRRDSYMNTEAFF TGTGCCAGCAGACGGGACAGTTACATGAACACTGAAGCTTTCTTT